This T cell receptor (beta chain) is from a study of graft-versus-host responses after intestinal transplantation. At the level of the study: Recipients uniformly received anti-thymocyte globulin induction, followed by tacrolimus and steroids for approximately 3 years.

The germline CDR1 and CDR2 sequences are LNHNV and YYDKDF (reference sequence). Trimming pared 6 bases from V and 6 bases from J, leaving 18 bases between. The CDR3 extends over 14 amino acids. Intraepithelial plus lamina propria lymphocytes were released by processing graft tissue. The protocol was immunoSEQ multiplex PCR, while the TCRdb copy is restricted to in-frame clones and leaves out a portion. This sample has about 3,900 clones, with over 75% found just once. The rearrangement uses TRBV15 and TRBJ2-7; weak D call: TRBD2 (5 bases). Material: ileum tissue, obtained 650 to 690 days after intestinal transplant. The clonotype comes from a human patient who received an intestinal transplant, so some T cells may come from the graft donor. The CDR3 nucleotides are TGTGCCACCAGGGGAGACCAGGCCCTAACCGAGCAGTACTTC. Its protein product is CATRGDQALTEQYF.